This TCR beta chain was observed in a study of graft-versus-host responses after intestinal transplantation. Per germline, CDR1 MDHEN and CDR2 SYDVKM. This CDR3 is built from 14 residues. V shed 6 bases and J shed 8 bases, with 17 bases lying between them. The repertoire was sequenced with immunoSEQ multiplex PCR; TCRdb's copy has only in-frame clones and lacks some. This table holds about 7,400 clones, 30% found once. The chain joins TRBV28 to TRBJ2-4, with D possibly TRBD2 on 5 matching bases. The input for sequencing was alloreactive CD4+ T cells from a mixed lymphocyte reaction culture, taken before transplantation. Regarding subset: CFSE-low proliferating T cells sorted from roughly six-day pre-transplant mixed lymphocyte reaction (GvH or HvG direction). The clonotype comes from a human patient who was an organ donor for intestinal transplantation. The CDR3 reads CASRERTYRDIQYF. The CDR3 bases are TGTGCCAGCAGGGAGCGGACTTATCGGGACATTCAGTACTTC. The full variable domain, completed using reference TRBV28 and TRBJ2-4, is DVKVTQSSRYLVKRTGEKVFLECVQDMDHENMFWYRQDPGLGLRLIYFSYDVKMKEKGDIPEGYSVSREKKERFSLILESASTNQTSMYLCASRERTYRDIQYFGAGTRLSVL.